These T cell receptor beta chains were read from a single sample in a study of low-dose radiotherapy and immunotherapy resistance in tumors. From the reads, TCRdb called clonotypes with MiXCR, one entry per CDR3 protein. The data contain about 89,000 distinct CDR3 sequences, 9.4% of them singletons. Source: PBMCs, taken before treatment. These receptors all come from a male donor with prostate cancer. The CDR3 runs from the conserved cysteine through the conserved F or W. The D gene is left open where the match is weak. Clone sizes are given selectively: once, few, many, or a class where the clone is expanded.

TRBJ1-6 17 many TRBD1 TRBV7-2 TGTGCCAGCAGCTTAGGGGGACAGGGGCGGTATAATTCACCCCTCCACTTT CASSLGGQGRYNSPLHF
TRBJ2-7 15 . . TRBV28 TGTGCCAGCAGTTTAGGGGTGGCCGCGAAATACGAGCAGTACTTC CASSLGVAAKYEQYF
TRBJ2-4 15 many . TRBV28 TGTGCCAGCAGTTTATCGGCAGGGCACAAAAACATTCAGTACTTC CASSLSAGHKNIQYF
TRBJ1-2 13 many TRBD1 TRBV20-1 TGCAGTGCCACTCAGGGGGGTAACTATGGCTACACCTTC CSATQGGNYGYTF
TRBJ2-2 16 many TRBD1 TRBV6-5 TGTGCCAGCACCCCTACAGGGGGTCTTAGGACCGGGGAGCTGTTTTTT CASTPTGGLRTGELFF
TRBJ2-7 17 many TRBD2 TRBV14 TGTGCCAGCACCTCGGGGGGGACTAGCGGGAGCGGGAACGAGCAGTACTTC CASTSGGTSGSGNEQYF
TRBJ2-1 12 many . TRBV11-2 TGTGCCAGCAGCTTAGTGGGGACAGAGCAGTTCTTC CASSLVGTEQFF
TRBJ2-3 14 many . TRBV18 TGTGCCAGCTCACCACCGGTTACGACAGATACGCAGTATTTT CASSPPVTTDTQYF
TRBJ2-1 14 many . TRBV5-1 TGCGCCAGCCGCTTGGAGGGGAAAGGGGATGAGCAGTTCTTC CASRLEGKGDEQFF
TRBJ1-1 16 many TRBD1 TRBV6-2/TRBV6-3 TGTGCCAGCAGTTCCCCAATGGGACAGATGAACACTGAAGCTTTCTTT CASSSPMGQMNTEAFF
TRBJ1-2 16 many TRBD1 TRBV13 TGTGCCAGCAGCTTAGCAACAGGGGATGATGGCTATGGCTACACCTTC CASSLATGDDGYGYTF
TRBJ2-7 17 many TRBD2 TRBV6-2/TRBV6-3 TGTGCCAGCAGCCGACAGTCCACTAGCGGGACTACCTACGAGCAGTACTTC CASSRQSTSGTTYEQYF
TRBJ2-7 15 many . TRBV20-1 TGCAGTGCCAGAAACCGGGCCTATGTCTCCTACGAGCAGTACTTC CSARNRAYVSYEQYF
TRBJ1-1 14 . . TRBV20-1 TGCAGTGCTAGAGGAAGGCATATGAACACTGAAGCTTTCTTT CSARGRHMNTEAFF
TRBJ2-1 15 many . TRBV5-6 TGTGCCAGCAGCTTGTGGGGCAGGACCTACAATGAGCAGTTCTTC CASSLWGRTYNEQFF
TRBJ1-1 13 many . TRBV11-2 TGTGCCAGCAGCTTCAACAGTGGTACTGAAGCTTTCTTT CASSFNSGTEAFF
TRBJ1-5 15 many . TRBV2 TGTGCCAGCAGTGACTTTGAAGCTAGCAATCAGCCCCAGCATTTT CASSDFEASNQPQHF
TRBJ2-1 13 many . TRBV3-1 TGTGCCAGCAGCCAAAAGGTCGCAAATGAGCAGTTCTTC CASSQKVANEQFF
TRBJ2-7 16 many TRBD2 TRBV3-1 TGTGCCAGCAGCCAAGCGGCTAGCGGGAGGTCCTACGAGCAGTACTTC CASSQAASGRSYEQYF
TRBJ2-1 14 many TRBD2 TRBV30 TGTGCCTGGATGACTAGCGGGAGTTTCGATGAGCAGTTCTTC CAWMTSGSFDEQFF
TRBJ2-7 15 many . TRBV20-1 TGCAGTGCTAGAGTCACGGGGCGGGACCTATACGAGCAGTACTTC CSARVTGRDLYEQYF
TRBJ1-5 16 many TRBD1 TRBV7-2 TGTGCCAGCAGCTTAGAGGGTTGGACAGGTTATCAGCCCCAGCATTTT CASSLEGWTGYQPQHF
TRBJ2-5 13 many TRBD1 TRBV7-2 TGTGCCAGCAGCTTAGGGGACAGAGAGACCCAGTACTTC CASSLGDRETQYF
TRBJ2-7 15 many TRBD1 TRBV7-9 TGTGCCAGCAGCACACAGGGGCCCGACCCCTACGAGCAGTACTTC CASSTQGPDPYEQYF
TRBJ2-7 13 many . TRBV6-1 TGTGCCAGCAGTGGAAGCTTTGACTACGAGCAGTACTTC CASSGSFDYEQYF
TRBJ1-1 15 many TRBD1 TRBV6-6 TGTGCCAGCAACGACCGGGACAGGGGGTCCACTGAAGCTTTCTTT CASNDRDRGSTEAFF
TRBJ1-4 13 many . TRBV4-3 TGCGCCAGCAGCCAAGATTTCGGTGAAAAACTGTTTTTT CASSQDFGEKLFF
TRBJ2-5 16 many TRBD2 TRBV4-2 TGTGCCAGCAGCCAAGATCTAGCGGGAGTTAGAGAGACCCAGTACTTC CASSQDLAGVRETQYF
TRBJ2-2 12 many . TRBV5-1 TGCGCCAGCAGCTTGGTACTCGGGGAGCTGTTTTTT CASSLVLGELFF
TRBJ2-1 14 many . TRBV27 TGTGCCAGCAGCCAAGTGGGCCTCTACAATGAGCAGTTCTTC CASSQVGLYNEQFF
TRBJ2-7 14 many TRBD2 TRBV28 TGTGCCAGCAGTTTAGCGGGAGCGGGGGGAGAGCAGTACTTC CASSLAGAGGEQYF
TRBJ2-4 15 many TRBD1 TRBV20-1 TGCAGTGCTAGAGGGCAGGGGGTAGCCAAAAACATTCAGTACTTC CSARGQGVAKNIQYF
TRBJ2-3 12 many . TRBV29-1 TGCAGCGTAGCCCGGGGCGCCGGCACGCAGTATTTT CSVARGAGTQYF
TRBJ2-5 15 many . TRBV5-1 TGCGCCAGCAGCTTGAGGTCGGGCGCGCAAGAGACCCAGTACTTC CASSLRSGAQETQYF
TRBJ1-6 16 many TRBD1 TRBV12-3/TRBV12-4 TGTGCCAGCAGCCGCCCCCTGACAGGGAGCGTCTCACCCCTCCACTTT CASSRPLTGSVSPLHF
TRBJ2-2 15 . . TRBV20-1 TGCAGTGCTTCGCCCGGGACAACGAACACCGGGGAGCTGTTTTTT CSASPGTTNTGELFF
TRBJ2-5 13 many . TRBV28 TGTGCCAGCAGTTTTGGGGTCTTAGAGACCCAGTACTTC CASSFGVLETQYF
TRBJ2-6 13 many . TRBV6-2/TRBV6-3 TGTGCCAGCAGTTACAGTGGGGCCAACGTCCTGACTTTC CASSYSGANVLTF
TRBJ2-2 14 few . TRBV24-1 TGTGCCACCAGTATGTCGGGCAACACCGGGGAGCTGTTTTTT CATSMSGNTGELFF
TRBJ2-7 12 many . TRBV5-1 TGCGCCAGCAGCTTGTCGGGAGTCGGTGCGTACTTC CASSLSGVGAYF
TRBJ2-1 13 many . TRBV4-1 TGCGCCAGCAGCCAAGGGACAGTCCGTGAGCAGTTCTTC CASSQGTVREQFF
TRBJ2-5 12 many . TRBV7-6 TGTGCCAGCAGCTTAGTAAGAGAGACCCAGTACTTC CASSLVRETQYF